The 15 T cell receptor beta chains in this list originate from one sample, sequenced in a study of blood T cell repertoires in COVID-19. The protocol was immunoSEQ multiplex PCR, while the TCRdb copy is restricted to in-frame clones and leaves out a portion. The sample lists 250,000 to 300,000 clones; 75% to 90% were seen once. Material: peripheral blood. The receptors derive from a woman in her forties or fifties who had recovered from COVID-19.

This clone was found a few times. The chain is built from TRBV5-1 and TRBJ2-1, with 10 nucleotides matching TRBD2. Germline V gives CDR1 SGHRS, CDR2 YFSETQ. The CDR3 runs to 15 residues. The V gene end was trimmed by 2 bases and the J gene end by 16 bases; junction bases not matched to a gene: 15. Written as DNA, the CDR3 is TGCGCCAGCAGCTTAAGTCGCGCTAGCGGGAGAAGCCTCTTCTTC. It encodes CASSLSRASGRSLFF.

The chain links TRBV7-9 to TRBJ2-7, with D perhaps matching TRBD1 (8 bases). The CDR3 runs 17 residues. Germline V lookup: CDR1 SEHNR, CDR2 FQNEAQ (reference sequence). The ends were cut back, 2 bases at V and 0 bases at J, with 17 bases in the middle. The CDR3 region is CASSLPTGGGGSYEQYF. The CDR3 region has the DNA TGTGCCAGCAGCTTACCTACAGGGGGAGGGGGCTCCTACGAGCAGTACTTC. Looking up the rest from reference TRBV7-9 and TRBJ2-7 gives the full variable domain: DTGVSQNPRHKITKRGQNVTFRCDPISEHNRLYWYRQTLGQGPEFLTYFQNEAQLEKSRLLSDRFSAERPKGSFSTLEIQRTEQGDSAMYLCASSLPTGGGGSYEQYFGPGTRLTVT.

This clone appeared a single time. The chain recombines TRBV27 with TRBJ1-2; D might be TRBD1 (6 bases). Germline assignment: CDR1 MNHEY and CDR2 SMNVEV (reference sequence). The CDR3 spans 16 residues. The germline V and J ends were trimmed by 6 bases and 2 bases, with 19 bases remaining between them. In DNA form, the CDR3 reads TGTGCCAGCAGCCATTATTTGGTACAGGGAAACTATGGCTACACCTTC. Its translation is CASSHYLVQGNYGYTF.

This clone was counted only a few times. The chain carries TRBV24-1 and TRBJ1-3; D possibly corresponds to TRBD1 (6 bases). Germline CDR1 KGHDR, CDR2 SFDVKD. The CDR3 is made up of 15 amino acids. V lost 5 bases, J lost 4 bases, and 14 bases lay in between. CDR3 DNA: TGTGCCACCAGTGTTAAGGGGGGGCGCGGAAACACCATATATTTT. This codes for CATSVKGGRGNTIYF.

The chain's CDR3 is CASSGTGVSPLHF. The DNA for the CDR3 is TGTGCCAGCAGCGGGACAGGGGTTTCACCCCTCCACTTT. This chain uses TRBV28 with TRBJ1-6, with 10 bases matching TRBD1. There are 13 residues in the CDR3. J was trimmed by 9 bases and V by 6 bases; bases with no gene match: 2. CDR1 and CDR2 from the germline V gene are MDHEN and SYDVKM.

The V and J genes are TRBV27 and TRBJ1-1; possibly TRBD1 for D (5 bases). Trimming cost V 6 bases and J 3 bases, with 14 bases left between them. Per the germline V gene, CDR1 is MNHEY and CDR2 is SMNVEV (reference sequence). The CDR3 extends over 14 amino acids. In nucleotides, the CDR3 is TGTGCCAGCAGCCTCAGGGTCGGGCACACTGAAGCTTTCTTT. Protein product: CASSLRVGHTEAFF.

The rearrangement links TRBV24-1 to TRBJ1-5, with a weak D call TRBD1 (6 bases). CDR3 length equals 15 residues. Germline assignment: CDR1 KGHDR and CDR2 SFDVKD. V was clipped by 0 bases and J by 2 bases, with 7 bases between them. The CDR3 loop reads CATSDLRQGNQPQHF. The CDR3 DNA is TGTGCCACCAGTGATTTGCGACAGGGCAATCAGCCCCAGCATTTT.

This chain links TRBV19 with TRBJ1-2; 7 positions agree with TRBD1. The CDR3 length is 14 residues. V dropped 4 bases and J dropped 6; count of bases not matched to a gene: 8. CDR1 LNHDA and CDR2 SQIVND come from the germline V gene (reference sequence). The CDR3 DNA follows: TGTGCCAGTAGTACCAACCTTGACAGGGATGGCTACACCTTC. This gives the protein CASSTNLDRDGYTF.

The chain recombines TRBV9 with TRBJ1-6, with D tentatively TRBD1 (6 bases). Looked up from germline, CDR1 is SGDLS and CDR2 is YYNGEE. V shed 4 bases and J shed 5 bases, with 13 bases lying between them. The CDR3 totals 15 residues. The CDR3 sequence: CASSTTGRNNSPLHF. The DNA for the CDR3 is TGTGCCAGCAGCACGACAGGTCGGAATAATTCACCCCTCCACTTT.

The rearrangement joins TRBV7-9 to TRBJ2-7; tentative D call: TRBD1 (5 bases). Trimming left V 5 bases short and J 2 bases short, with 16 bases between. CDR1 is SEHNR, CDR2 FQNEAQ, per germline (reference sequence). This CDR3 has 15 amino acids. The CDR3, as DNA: TGTGCCAGCAGCCAAAAAGGGGCGGTACCCTACGAGCAGTACTTC. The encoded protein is CASSQKGAVPYEQYF.

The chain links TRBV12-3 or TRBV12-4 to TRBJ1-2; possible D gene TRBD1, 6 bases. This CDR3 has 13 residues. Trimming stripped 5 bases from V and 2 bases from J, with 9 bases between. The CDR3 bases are TGTGCCAGCAGTCTAGGACAGAACTATGGCTACACCTTC. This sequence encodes CASSLGQNYGYTF.

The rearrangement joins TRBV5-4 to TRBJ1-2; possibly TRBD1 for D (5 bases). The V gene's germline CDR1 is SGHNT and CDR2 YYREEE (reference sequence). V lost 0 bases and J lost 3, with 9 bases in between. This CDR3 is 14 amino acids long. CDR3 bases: TGTGCCAGCAGCTTGGGAACAGGCTACTATGGCTACACCTTC. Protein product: CASSLGTGYYGYTF.

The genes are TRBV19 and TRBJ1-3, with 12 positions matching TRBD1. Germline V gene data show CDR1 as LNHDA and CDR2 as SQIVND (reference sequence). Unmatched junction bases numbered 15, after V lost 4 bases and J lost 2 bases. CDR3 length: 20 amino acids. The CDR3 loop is CASSNREGQGANSAGNTIYF. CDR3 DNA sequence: TGTGCCAGTAGTAACCGGGAGGGACAGGGGGCGAACTCCGCTGGAAACACCATATATTTT. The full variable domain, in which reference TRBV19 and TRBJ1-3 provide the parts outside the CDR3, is DGGITQSPKYLFRKEGQNVTLSCEQNLNHDAMYWYRQDPGQGLRLIYYSQIVNDFQKGDIAEGYSVSREKKESFPLTVTSAQKNPTAFYLCASSNREGQGANSAGNTIYFGEGSWLTVV.

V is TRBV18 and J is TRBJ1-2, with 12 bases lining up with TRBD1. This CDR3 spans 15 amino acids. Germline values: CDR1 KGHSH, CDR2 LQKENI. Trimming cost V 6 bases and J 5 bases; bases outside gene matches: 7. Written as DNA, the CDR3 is TGTGCCAGCTCGCCGGGACAGGGGGCACGGTATGGCTACACCTTC. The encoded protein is CASSPGQGARYGYTF.

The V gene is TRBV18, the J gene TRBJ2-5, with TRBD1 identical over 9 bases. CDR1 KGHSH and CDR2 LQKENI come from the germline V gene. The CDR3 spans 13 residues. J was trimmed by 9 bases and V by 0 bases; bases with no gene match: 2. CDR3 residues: CASSPPGQGSQYF. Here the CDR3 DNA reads TGTGCCAGCTCACCACCGGGACAGGGATCCCAGTACTTC.